The 4 T cell receptor beta chains in this list originate from one sample, sequenced in a study of cytomegalovirus exposure and HLA in healthy donors. The PCR contained 60 Vbeta and 13 Jbeta primers. Measured with immunoSEQ multiplex PCR; TCRdb has only the in-frame clones, and not every one. Here the sample spans 140,000 to 150,000 clones, roughly 80% being singletons. Sequencing was performed on PBMCs. Receptors were obtained from a young woman in good health and CMV-seronegative.

J is TRBJ1-5 and V is TRBV10-3; the D is unclear. Germline CDR1 reads ENHRY; CDR2 reads SYGVKD. V lost 0 bases and J 2 bases, leaving 11 bases between the germline ends. The CDR3 runs to 16 residues. In DNA form, the CDR3 reads TGTGCCATCAGTGAGTCGAGCGCGGCTGGCAATCAGCCCCAGCATTTT. This sequence encodes CAISESSAAGNQPQHF.

V usage is TRBV11-3 and J usage is TRBJ2-5; 8 nucleotides match TRBD1. The germline V gene has CDR1 SGHNT and CDR2 YENEEA. CDR3 size: 17 residues. Unmatched junction bases numbered 10, after V lost 1 base and J lost 3 bases. The chain's CDR3 is CASSLGTTGEVEETQYF. The CDR3 DNA reads TGTGCCAGCAGCTTAGGCACGACAGGGGAGGTTGAAGAGACCCAGTACTTC. Supplemented by reference TRBV11-3 and TRBJ2-5, the full variable domain reads EAGVVQSPRYKIIEKKQPVAFWCNPISGHNTLYWYLQNLGQGPELLIRYENEEAVDDSQLPKDRFSAERLKGVDSTLKIQPAELGDSAVYLCASSLGTTGEVEETQYFGPGTRLLVL.

J is TRBJ1-3 and V is TRBV2, with 7 bases identical to TRBD1. This CDR3 comprises 16 residues. Germline V gene sequence: CDR1 SNHLY, CDR2 FYNNEI. The V gene end was trimmed by 8 bases and the J gene end by 0 bases; junction bases not matched to a gene: 10. Written as DNA, the CDR3 is TGTGCCAGCTCCCTCCAGGGGGAGAGCTCTGGAAACACCATATATTTT. Translation gives CASSLQGESSGNTIYF.

The chain carries TRBV5-1 and TRBJ1-1, with D possibly TRBD1 on 5 matching bases. This CDR3 comprises 14 residues. CDR1 is SGHRS and CDR2 is YFSETQ in the germline V gene. Trimming pared 3 bases from V and 6 bases from J, leaving 15 bases between. The CDR3 loop is CASSWRDLNSEAFF. In DNA form, the CDR3 reads TGCGCCAGCAGCTGGAGGGACCTAAACTCTGAAGCTTTCTTT.